These 16 T cell receptor beta chains originate from one sample sequenced in a study of blood T cell repertoires in COVID-19. TCRdb's copy holds only in-frame clones and misses some; the assay was immunoSEQ multiplex PCR. The repertoire consists of approximately 150,000 clones, with 79% occurring once and the leading ten covering roughly 19%. Input material: PBMCs or T cells enriched from blood (not recorded which). The receptor source for this set is a woman aged 70 to 79 in a cohort exposed to, infected with or recovered from COVID-19 (not recorded which).

The chain carries TRBV9 and TRBJ1-1; no clear D. Germline assignment: CDR1 SGDLS and CDR2 YYNGEE. The CDR3 contains 13 residues. V was shortened by 5 bases and J by 4 bases, with 12 bases between the two germline ends. CDR3 region: CASSTALSTEAFF. As DNA, the CDR3 is TGTGCCAGCAGTACAGCCCTTTCCACTGAAGCTTTCTTT.

The rearrangement joins TRBV7-2 to TRBJ1-3; tentatively, D is TRBD1 (6 bases). The V end was cut by 2 bases, the J end by 4 bases, with 15 bases between. CDR1 and CDR2 (germline): SGHTA, FQGNSA. The length of the CDR3 is 16 residues. The CDR3 DNA reads TGTGCCAGCAGCTTAAATGGACAGCCTACCGGAAACACCATATATTTT. It is translated as CASSLNGQPTGNTIYF. Complete variable domain (other parts from reference TRBV7-2 and TRBJ1-3): GAGVSQSPSNKVTEKGKDVELRCDPISGHTALYWYRQSLGQGLEFLIYFQGNSAPDKSGLPSDRFSAERTGGSVSTLTIQRTQQEDSAVYLCASSLNGQPTGNTIYFGEGSWLTVV.

This chain links TRBV28 with TRBJ1-6; 10 bases match TRBD1. V shed 6 bases, J shed 4 bases, and the junction held 12 bases outside the gene matches. The CDR3 covers 18 residues. From germline, CDR1 is MDHEN and CDR2 SYDVKM. The CDR3 loop reads CASSIRTGGSSYNSPLHF. In DNA form, the CDR3 reads TGTGCCAGCAGCATTAGGACAGGGGGAAGTAGTTATAATTCACCCCTCCACTTT.

V gene TRBV4-2 combines with J gene TRBJ2-1, with 9 bases lining up with TRBD2. Germline CDR1 and CDR2: LGHNA and YNFKEQ. Unmatched junction bases numbered 12, after V lost 4 bases and J lost 5 bases. This CDR3 is 17 amino acids long. As DNA, the CDR3 is TGTGCCAGCAGCCCTGGTAGCGGGGGCCCAAGGGACAATGAGCAGTTCTTC. It translates to CASSPGSGGPRDNEQFF.

The V gene is TRBV6-1, the J gene TRBJ1-1; TRBD1 agrees at 8 bases. The CDR3 runs 16 residues. Losses at the gene ends were 4 bases for V and 7 bases for J; bases not matched to a gene: 14. The V gene's germline CDR1 is MNHNS and CDR2 SASEGT. The CDR3 DNA reads as TGTGCCAGCAGTGGTATATCGGACAGGGCTTACGATGAAGCTTTCTTT. Translating gives CASSGISDRAYDEAFF.

V gene TRBV30 combines with J gene TRBJ1-1; D remains ambiguous. CDR1 and CDR2 (germline): GTSNPN, SVGIG (reference sequence). Trimming took off 3 bases at V and 5 bases at J, with 10 bases between the two ends. The CDR3 sequence is 12 residues long. DNA of the CDR3: TGTGCCTGGAGCGGGGAGAGGACTGAAGCTTTCTTT. Protein product: CAWSGERTEAFF.

The chain recombines TRBV3-1 (or the pseudogene TRBV3-2) with TRBJ2-3; 10 bases are a match to TRBD2. J gave up 2 bases and V 4 bases, and 3 bases lay outside the gene matches. The CDR3 runs 15 residues. Germline loops: CDR1 LGHDT, CDR2 YNNKEL (reference sequence). CDR3 sequence reads: CASSLLAGITDTQYF. CDR3 coding DNA: TGTGCCAGCAGCCTACTAGCGGGAATCACAGATACGCAGTATTTT.

The V and J genes are TRBV6-5 and TRBJ2-1; 11 nucleotides agree with TRBD2. V was clipped by 2 bases and J by 6 bases; unmatched bases: 3. This CDR3 comprises 15 residues. Germline V CDR1 and CDR2: MNHEY, SVGAGI. CDR3 protein: CASSYIAGGINEQFF. DNA for the CDR3: TGTGCCAGCAGTTACATAGCGGGAGGGATCAATGAGCAGTTCTTC.

This clone was seen ten or more times. J is TRBJ1-2 and V is TRBV6-5; 8 bases line up with TRBD1. The CDR3 is made up of 14 amino acids. V dropped 7 bases and J dropped 0; count of bases not matched to a gene: 4. The germline V gene has CDR1 MNHEY and CDR2 SVGAGI. The CDR3 nucleotides read TGTGCCAGCACCAGGACAGGGCCTAACTATGGCTACACCTTC. Protein sequence: CASTRTGPNYGYTF.

The chain couples TRBV7-3 to TRBJ2-7; the D gene is possibly TRBD2 (6 bases). CDR3 size: 15 residues. Germline V gene sequence: CDR1 SGHTA, CDR2 FQGTGA. With 5 bases removed from V and 2 bases from J, the gap between germline ends came to 16 bases. CDR3 DNA: TGTGCCAGCAGCCTTGCAGCAGGGACTCCCTACGAGCAGTACTTC. Amino acids: CASSLAAGTPYEQYF.

The chain is built from TRBV5-1 and TRBJ2-3; D unclear. The ends were cut back, 8 bases at V and 6 bases at J, with 16 bases in the middle. In germline, CDR1 is SGHRS, CDR2 YFSETQ. The CDR3 is made up of 13 amino acids. The CDR3 spells CASCDGTQDTQYF. The CDR3, as DNA: TGCGCCAGTTGTGACGGAACACAGGATACGCAGTATTTT.

This clone is a singleton in its sample. The chain carries TRBV7-9 and TRBJ2-7, with 10 bases that match TRBD1. J lost 4 bases, V lost 5 bases, and 2 bases had no gene match. Germline CDR1 and CDR2: SEHNR and FQNEAQ (reference sequence). There are 13 residues in the CDR3. The CDR3: CASSPGQGYEQYF. The CDR3 coding sequence is TGTGCCAGCAGCCCGGGACAGGGGTACGAGCAGTACTTC.

The chain carries TRBV29-1 and TRBJ2-2; 10 positions match TRBD1. The V gene end was trimmed by 8 bases and the J gene end by 4 bases; junction bases not matched to a gene: 7. The CDR3 consists of 14 residues. Germline loops: CDR1 SQVTM, CDR2 ANQGSEA. DNA of the CDR3: TGCAGCCAGTTCCGGGACAGGGGCACCGGGGAGCTGTTTTTT. Translation: CSQFRDRGTGELFF.

The V gene is TRBV2, the J gene TRBJ1-5, with a weak D call TRBD1 (6 bases). Germline values: CDR1 SNHLY, CDR2 FYNNEI. The CDR3 totals 15 residues. Between the trimmed V and J ends, which lost 6 bases and 6 bases, there was a span of 18 bases. The CDR3, as DNA: TGTGCCAGCAGGATACAGGGATCCCCCAGTCAGCCCCAGCATTTT. Its translation: CASRIQGSPSQPQHF.

V usage is TRBV30 and J usage is TRBJ2-6; a weak D match, TRBD2 (5 bases). V was trimmed by 2 bases and J by 0 bases, leaving 8 bases between them. The V gene's germline CDR1 is GTSNPN and CDR2 SVGIG (reference sequence). The CDR3 has 15 amino acids. CDR3 loop: CAWSTGNSGANVLTF. The DNA for the CDR3 is TGTGCCTGGAGTACCGGGAACTCTGGGGCCAACGTCCTGACTTTC.

The gene calls are TRBV12-5 and TRBJ1-1, with TRBD1 matching 12 bases. The CDR3 loop spans 16 amino acids. Germline lookup yields CDR1 LGHNT and CDR2 FRNRAP. With 2 bases clipped from V and 11 bases from J, the junction kept 12 bases outside the gene matches. CDR3 nucleotides: TGTGCTAGTGGTTTGTCAGAGGGACAGGGGGCAGTGGAGGCTTTCTTT. This translates into CASGLSEGQGAVEAFF.